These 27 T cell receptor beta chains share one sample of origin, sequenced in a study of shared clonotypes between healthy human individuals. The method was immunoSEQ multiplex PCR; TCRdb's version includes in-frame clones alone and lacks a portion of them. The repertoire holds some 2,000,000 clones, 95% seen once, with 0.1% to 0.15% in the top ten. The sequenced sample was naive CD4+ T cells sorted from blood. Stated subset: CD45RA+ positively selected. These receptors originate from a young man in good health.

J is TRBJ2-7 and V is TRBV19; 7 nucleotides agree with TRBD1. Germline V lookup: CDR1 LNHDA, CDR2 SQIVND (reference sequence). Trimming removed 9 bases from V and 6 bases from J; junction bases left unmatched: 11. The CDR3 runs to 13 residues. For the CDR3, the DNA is TGTGCCAGCGCGGACGTACAGGGGAGCGAGCAGTACTTC. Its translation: CASADVQGSEQYF.

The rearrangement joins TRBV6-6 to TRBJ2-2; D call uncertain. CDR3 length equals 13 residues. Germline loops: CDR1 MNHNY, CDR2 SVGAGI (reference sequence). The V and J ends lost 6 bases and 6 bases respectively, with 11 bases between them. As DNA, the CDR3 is TGTGCCAGCAGGGGCTCCGTAGCCGGGGAGCTGTTTTTT. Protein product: CASRGSVAGELFF.

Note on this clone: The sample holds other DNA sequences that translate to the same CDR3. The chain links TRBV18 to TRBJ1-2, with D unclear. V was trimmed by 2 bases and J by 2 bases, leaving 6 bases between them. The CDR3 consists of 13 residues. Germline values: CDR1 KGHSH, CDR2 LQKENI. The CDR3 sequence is CASSPELNYGYTF. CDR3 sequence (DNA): TGTGCCAGCTCACCAGAGTTGAACTATGGCTACACCTTC.

CDR3 nucleotides: TGTGCCAGCAACATCGCAGGGAATGCCTATAATTCACCCCTCCACTTT. Translation gives CASNIAGNAYNSPLHF. This chain uses TRBV5-8 with TRBJ1-6; weak D call: TRBD1 (5 bases). Trimming left V 6 bases short and J 2 bases short, with 15 bases between. Germline CDR1 is SGHTS and CDR2 is YDEGEE. This CDR3 is built from 16 residues.

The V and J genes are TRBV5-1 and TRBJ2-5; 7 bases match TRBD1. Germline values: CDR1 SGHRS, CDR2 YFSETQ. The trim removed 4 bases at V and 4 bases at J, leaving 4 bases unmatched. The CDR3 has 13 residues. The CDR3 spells CASSTAGGETQYF. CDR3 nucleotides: TGCGCCAGCAGCACCGCAGGGGGAGAGACCCAGTACTTC.

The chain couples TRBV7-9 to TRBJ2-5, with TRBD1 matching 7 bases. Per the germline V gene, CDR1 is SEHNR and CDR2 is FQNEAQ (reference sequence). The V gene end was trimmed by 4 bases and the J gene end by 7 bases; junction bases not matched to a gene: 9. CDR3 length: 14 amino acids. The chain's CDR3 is CASSSSTGYGTQYF. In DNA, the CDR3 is TGTGCCAGCAGCTCTTCGACAGGGTATGGGACCCAGTACTTC.

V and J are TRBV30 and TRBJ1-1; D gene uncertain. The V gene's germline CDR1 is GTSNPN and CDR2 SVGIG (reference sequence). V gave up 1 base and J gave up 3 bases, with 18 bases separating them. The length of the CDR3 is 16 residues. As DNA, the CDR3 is TGTGCCTGGAGTGGACTAAAGAGGGCGAGGGACACTGAAGCTTTCTTT. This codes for CAWSGLKRARDTEAFF.

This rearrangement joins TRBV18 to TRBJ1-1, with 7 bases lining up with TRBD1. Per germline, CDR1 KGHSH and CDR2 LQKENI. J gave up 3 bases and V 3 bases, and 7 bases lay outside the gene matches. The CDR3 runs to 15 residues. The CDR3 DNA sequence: TGTGCCAGCTCACCCTCGACAGGGCCGTACACTGAAGCTTTCTTT. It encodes CASSPSTGPYTEAFF.

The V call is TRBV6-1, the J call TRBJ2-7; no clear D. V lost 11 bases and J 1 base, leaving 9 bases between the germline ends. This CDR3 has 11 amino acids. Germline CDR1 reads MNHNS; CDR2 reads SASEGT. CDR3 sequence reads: CAVSGSYEQYF. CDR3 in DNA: TGTGCCGTCTCTGGGTCCTACGAGCAGTACTTC.

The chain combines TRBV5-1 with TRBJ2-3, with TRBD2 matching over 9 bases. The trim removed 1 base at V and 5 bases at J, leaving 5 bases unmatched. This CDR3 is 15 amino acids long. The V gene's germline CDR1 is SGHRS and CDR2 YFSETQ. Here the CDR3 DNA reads TGCGCCAGCAGCTTGAGGACTAGCGCCGAAGATACGCAGTATTTT. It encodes CASSLRTSAEDTQYF.

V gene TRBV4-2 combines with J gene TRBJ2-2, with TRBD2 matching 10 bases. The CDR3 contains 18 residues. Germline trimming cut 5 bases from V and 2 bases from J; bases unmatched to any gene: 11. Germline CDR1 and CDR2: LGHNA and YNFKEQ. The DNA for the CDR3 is TGTGCCAGCAGCGCCCGGACAGCGGGGGGGCCTAACACCGGGGAGCTGTTTTTT. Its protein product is CASSARTAGGPNTGELFF.

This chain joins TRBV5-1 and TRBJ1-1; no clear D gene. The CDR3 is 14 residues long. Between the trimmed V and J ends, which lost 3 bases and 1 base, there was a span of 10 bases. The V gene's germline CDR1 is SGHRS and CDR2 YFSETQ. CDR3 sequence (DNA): TGCGCCAGCAGCTGGGTCGTAGGGAACACTGAAGCTTTCTTT. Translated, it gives CASSWVVGNTEAFF.

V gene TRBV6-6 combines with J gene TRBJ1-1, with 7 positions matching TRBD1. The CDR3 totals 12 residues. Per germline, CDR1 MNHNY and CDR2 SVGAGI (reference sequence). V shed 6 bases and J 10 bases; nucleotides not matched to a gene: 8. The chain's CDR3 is CASSQTGDAAFF. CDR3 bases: TGTGCCAGCAGCCAAACAGGGGATGCAGCTTTCTTT.

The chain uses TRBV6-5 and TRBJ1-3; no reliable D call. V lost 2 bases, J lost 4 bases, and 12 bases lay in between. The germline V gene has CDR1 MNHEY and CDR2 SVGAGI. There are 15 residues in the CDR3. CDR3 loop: CASSYLLGAGNTIYF. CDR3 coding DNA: TGTGCCAGCAGTTACCTTCTGGGCGCGGGAAACACCATATATTTT.

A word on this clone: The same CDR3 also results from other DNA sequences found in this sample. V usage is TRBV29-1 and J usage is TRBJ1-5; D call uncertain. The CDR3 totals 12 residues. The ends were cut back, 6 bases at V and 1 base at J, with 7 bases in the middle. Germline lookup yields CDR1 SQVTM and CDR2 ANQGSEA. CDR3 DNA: TGCAGCGTGGCAGGAAGCAATCAGCCCCAGCATTTT. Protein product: CSVAGSNQPQHF.

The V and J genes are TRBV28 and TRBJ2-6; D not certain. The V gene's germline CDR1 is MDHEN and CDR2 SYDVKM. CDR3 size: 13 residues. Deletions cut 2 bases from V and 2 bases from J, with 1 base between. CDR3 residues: CASSLTGANVLTF. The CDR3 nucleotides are TGTGCCAGCAGTTTAACTGGGGCCAACGTCCTGACTTTC. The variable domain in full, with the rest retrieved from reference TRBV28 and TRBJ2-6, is DVKVTQSSRYLVKRTGEKVFLECVQDMDHENMFWYRQDPGLGLRLIYFSYDVKMKEKGDIPEGYSVSREKKERFSLILESASTNQTSMYLCASSLTGANVLTFGAGSRLTVL.

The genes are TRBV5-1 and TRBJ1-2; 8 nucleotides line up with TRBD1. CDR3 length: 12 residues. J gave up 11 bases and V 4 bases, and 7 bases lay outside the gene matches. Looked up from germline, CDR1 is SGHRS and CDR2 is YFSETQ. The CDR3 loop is CASSLDRELYTF. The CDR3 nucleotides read TGCGCCAGCAGCCTGGACAGGGAGTTATACACCTTC.

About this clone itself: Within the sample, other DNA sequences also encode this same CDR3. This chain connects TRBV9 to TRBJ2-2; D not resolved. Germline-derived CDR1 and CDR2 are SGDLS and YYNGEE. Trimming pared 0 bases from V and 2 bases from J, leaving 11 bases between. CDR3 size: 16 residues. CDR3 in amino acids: CASSVGAASNTGELFF. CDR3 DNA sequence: TGTGCCAGCAGCGTAGGGGCAGCCTCTAACACCGGGGAGCTGTTTTTT.

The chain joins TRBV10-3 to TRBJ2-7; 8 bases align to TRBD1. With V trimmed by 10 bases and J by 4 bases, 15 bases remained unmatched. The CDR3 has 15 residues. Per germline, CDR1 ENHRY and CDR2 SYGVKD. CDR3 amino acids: CATERQGSGGYEQYF. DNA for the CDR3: TGTGCCACCGAGCGACAGGGGTCGGGTGGGTACGAGCAGTACTTC.

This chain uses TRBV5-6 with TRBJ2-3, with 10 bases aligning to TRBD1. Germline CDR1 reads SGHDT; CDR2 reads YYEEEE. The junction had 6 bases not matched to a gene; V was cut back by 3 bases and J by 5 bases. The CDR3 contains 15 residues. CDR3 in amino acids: CASSSPGQGRDTQYF. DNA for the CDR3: TGTGCCAGCAGCTCTCCGGGACAGGGGAGAGATACGCAGTATTTT.

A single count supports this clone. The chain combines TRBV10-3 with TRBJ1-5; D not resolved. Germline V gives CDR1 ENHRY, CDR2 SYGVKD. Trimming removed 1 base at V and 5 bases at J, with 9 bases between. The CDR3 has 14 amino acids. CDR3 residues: CAISEWGNDQPQHF. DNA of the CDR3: TGTGCCATCAGTGAGTGGGGAAACGATCAGCCCCAGCATTTT.

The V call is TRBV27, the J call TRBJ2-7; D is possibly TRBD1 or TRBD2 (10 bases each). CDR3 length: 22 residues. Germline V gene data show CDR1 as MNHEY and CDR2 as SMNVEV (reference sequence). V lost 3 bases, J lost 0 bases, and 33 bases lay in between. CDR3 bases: TGTGCCAGCAGTTTCAGAGGCGGGACAGGGGTAGCGGGAGGTCTCAGCTCCTACGAGCAGTACTTC. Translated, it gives CASSFRGGTGVAGGLSSYEQYF.

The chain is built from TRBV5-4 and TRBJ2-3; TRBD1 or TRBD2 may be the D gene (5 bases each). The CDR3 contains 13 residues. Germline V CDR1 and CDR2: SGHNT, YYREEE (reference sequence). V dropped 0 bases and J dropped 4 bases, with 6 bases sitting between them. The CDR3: CASSLGGADTQYF. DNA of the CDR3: TGTGCCAGCAGCTTGGGAGGGGCAGATACGCAGTATTTT.

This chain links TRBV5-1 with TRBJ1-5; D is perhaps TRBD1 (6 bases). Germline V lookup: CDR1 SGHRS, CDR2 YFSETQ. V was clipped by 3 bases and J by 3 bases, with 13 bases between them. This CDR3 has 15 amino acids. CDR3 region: CASSWNGQLNQPQHF. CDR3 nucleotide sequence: TGCGCCAGCAGCTGGAATGGACAGCTCAATCAGCCCCAGCATTTT.

This CDR3 reads CASSEGQTVNYGYTF. CDR3 bases: TGTGCCAGCAGTGAAGGACAGACTGTTAACTATGGCTACACCTTC. The chain employs TRBV6-1 and TRBJ1-2; a possible D gene is TRBD1 (5 bases). The CDR3 runs to 15 residues. Deletions cut 1 base from V and 1 base from J, with 10 bases between. The germline V gene has CDR1 MNHNS and CDR2 SASEGT.

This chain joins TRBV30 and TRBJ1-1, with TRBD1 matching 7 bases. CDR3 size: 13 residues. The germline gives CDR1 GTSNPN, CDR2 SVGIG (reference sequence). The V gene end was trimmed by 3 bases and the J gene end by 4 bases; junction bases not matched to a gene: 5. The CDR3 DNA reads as TGTGCCTGGAGATATCAGGGGGGCACTGAAGCTTTCTTT. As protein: CAWRYQGGTEAFF.

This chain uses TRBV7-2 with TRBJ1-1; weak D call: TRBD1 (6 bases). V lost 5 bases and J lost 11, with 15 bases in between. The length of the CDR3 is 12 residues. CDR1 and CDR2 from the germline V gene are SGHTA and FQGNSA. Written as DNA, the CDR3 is TGTGCCAGCAGCACCTTAGGGGGGAGCGCTTTCTTT. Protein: CASSTLGGSAFF.